This entry lists 16 T cell receptor beta chains sequenced from one sample in a study of a mutant IDH1 vaccine in newly diagnosed glioma. Sequencing used immunoSEQ multiplex PCR; TCRdb keeps in-frame clones, though not all of them. Among some 80,000 clones listed, around 85% were seen once. Time point defined: week 23, last vaccination. Every vaccine dose comprised 300 ug of mutant IDH1 20-mer peptide plus topical imiquimod. No antigen has been identified for these receptors. The sample in question was PBMCs, obtained from a glioma patient whose treatment included an IDH1 peptide vaccine. The origin of the receptors is a woman aged 50 to 60 with glioma.

The chain uses TRBV25-1 and TRBJ2-7, with 10 bases lining up with TRBD1. Germline V gene data show CDR1 as MGHDK and CDR2 as SYGVNS. The CDR3 sequence is 15 residues long. Unmatched junction bases numbered 6, after V lost 3 bases and J lost 4 bases. The CDR3 region has the DNA TGTGCCAGCAGTGACCGGGACAGGGGCCATTACGAGCAGTACTTC. Translation gives CASSDRDRGHYEQYF.

The genes are TRBV29-1 and TRBJ2-3, with D possibly matching TRBD2 (6 bases). There are 15 residues in the CDR3. Deletions cut 3 bases from V and 2 bases from J, with 15 bases between. Per the germline V gene, CDR1 is SQVTM and CDR2 is ANQGSEA. The CDR3 sequence: CSVDEEEGYTDTQYF. For the CDR3, the DNA is TGCAGCGTTGATGAGGAGGAGGGGTACACAGATACGCAGTATTTT.

The CDR3 protein is CASSVTGENTEAFF. In DNA form, the CDR3 reads TGCGCCAGCAGTGTGACAGGGGAGAACACTGAAGCTTTCTTT. The chain has TRBV10-2 and TRBJ1-1, with 8 bases that match TRBD1. This CDR3 is 14 amino acids long. The J segment lost 1 base and the V segment lost 4 bases, leaving 2 bases of the junction unmatched. CDR1 is WSHSY and CDR2 is SAAADI in the germline V gene.

CDR3 coding DNA: TGCAGCGTTGTTAGGACAACGAACACTGAAGCTTTCTTT. Amino acid sequence: CSVVRTTNTEAFF. This chain uses TRBV29-1 with TRBJ1-1; weak D call: TRBD1 (5 bases). Germline V lookup: CDR1 SQVTM, CDR2 ANQGSEA. V dropped 4 bases and J dropped 1 base, with 10 bases sitting between them. The CDR3 runs to 13 residues.

The gene calls are TRBV19 and TRBJ2-3; D perhaps matches TRBD1 (6 bases). Germline assignment: CDR1 LNHDA and CDR2 SQIVND (reference sequence). The CDR3 loop spans 14 amino acids. Trimming stripped 4 bases from V and 2 bases from J, with 10 bases between. In nucleotides, the CDR3 is TGTGCCAGTAGTAAACGGACAGCCACAGATACGCAGTATTTT. Translation: CASSKRTATDTQYF. Drawing the rest from reference TRBV19 and TRBJ2-3, the complete variable domain is DGGITQSPKYLFRKEGQNVTLSCEQNLNHDAMYWYRQDPGQGLRLIYYSQIVNDFQKGDIAEGYSVSREKKESFPLTVTSAQKNPTAFYLCASSKRTATDTQYFGPGTRLTVL.

CDR3 DNA sequence: TGTGCCAGCACCGACCCCCGAGGGGCAGGGTGGGACACCGGGGAGCTGTTTTTT. Amino acid sequence: CASTDPRGAGWDTGELFF. The chain couples TRBV27 to TRBJ2-2; D is tentatively TRBD1 or TRBD2 (5 bases each). The CDR3 extends over 18 amino acids. CDR1 is MNHEY and CDR2 is SMNVEV in the germline V gene (reference sequence). The germline V and J ends were trimmed by 7 bases and 3 bases, with 24 bases remaining between them.

This clone was detected only a few times. The gene calls are TRBV15 and TRBJ1-1, with no clear D. The CDR3 has 14 residues. Per germline, CDR1 LNHNV and CDR2 YYDKDF (reference sequence). V dropped 5 bases and J dropped 1 base, with 11 bases sitting between them. DNA of the CDR3: TGTGCCACCAGCGAAATTATCGGGAACACTGAAGCTTTCTTT. It translates to CATSEIIGNTEAFF.

This CDR3 is CASMTSGIFTGELFF. CDR3 nucleotide sequence: TGTGCCAGCATGACTAGCGGGATTTTCACCGGGGAGCTGTTTTTT. This chain uses TRBV7-8 with TRBJ2-2; 11 positions agree with TRBD2. The J segment lost 4 bases and the V segment lost 7 bases, leaving 5 bases of the junction unmatched. The CDR3 has 15 amino acids. Germline CDR1 SGHVS, CDR2 FQNEAQ.

The rearrangement uses TRBV5-1 and TRBJ2-7, with D maybe TRBD2 (5 bases). Trimming pared 0 bases from V and 2 bases from J, leaving 21 bases between. The CDR3 contains 18 residues. Germline V gives CDR1 SGHRS, CDR2 YFSETQ. Written as DNA, the CDR3 is TGCGCCAGCAGCTTGGCCGAGTACCCAGCGGCCGTGCCCTACGAGCAGTACTTC. Translating it yields CASSLAEYPAAVPYEQYF.

The chain is built from TRBV19 and TRBJ2-1, with D possibly being TRBD1 or TRBD2 (5 bases each). The CDR3 totals 16 residues. Germline-derived CDR1 and CDR2 are LNHDA and SQIVND (reference sequence). Trimming cost V 1 base and J 0 bases, with 10 bases left between them. The chain's CDR3 is CASSIGSGASYNEQFF. The CDR3 DNA sequence: TGTGCCAGTAGTATAGGGTCCGGGGCCTCCTACAATGAGCAGTTCTTC.

The chain uses TRBV18 and TRBJ1-1, with D possibly matching TRBD1 (5 bases). This CDR3 is built from 15 residues. Looked up from germline, CDR1 is KGHSH and CDR2 is LQKENI. Between the trimmed V and J ends, which lost 4 bases and 0 bases, there was a span of 12 bases. The CDR3: CASSQQQVVNTEAFF. CDR3 DNA sequence: TGTGCCAGCTCACAGCAACAGGTCGTGAACACTGAAGCTTTCTTT. The variable domain in full, with the rest retrieved from reference TRBV18 and TRBJ1-1, is NAGVMQNPRHLVRRRGQEARLRCSPMKGHSHVYWYRQLPEEGLKFMVYLQKENIIDESGMPKERFSAEFPKEGPSILRIQQVVRGDSAAYFCASSQQQVVNTEAFFGQGTRLTVV.

The chain recombines TRBV7-2 with TRBJ2-3; 8 positions match TRBD2. V was pared by 1 base and J by 4 bases, with 1 base of the junction left unmatched. CDR3 length: 14 residues. Germline V gives CDR1 SGHTA, CDR2 FQGNSA. Written as DNA, the CDR3 is TGTGCCAGCAGCTTAGACGGGAGGGCAGATACGCAGTATTTT. Protein sequence: CASSLDGRADTQYF.

The chain recombines TRBV28 with TRBJ2-2, with 11 nucleotides matching TRBD2. Trimming cost V 5 bases and J 1 base; bases outside gene matches: 6. The CDR3 extends over 17 amino acids. Germline V gives CDR1 MDHEN, CDR2 SYDVKM. The CDR3 nucleotides are TGTGCCAGCAGTCCTCATAGCGGGAGGGGGAACACCGGGGAGCTGTTTTTT. Protein: CASSPHSGRGNTGELFF.

This clone was picked up one time. The chain employs TRBV28 and TRBJ2-3; 8 nucleotides match TRBD2. CDR3 length equals 16 residues. Losses at the gene ends were 5 bases for V and 8 bases for J; bases not matched to a gene: 15. The germline CDR1 and CDR2 sequences are MDHEN and SYDVKM. The CDR3 DNA reads as TGTGCCAGCAGTCTCGGAGGGGAACGGGAGGGCGGTACGCAGTATTTT. This gives the protein CASSLGGEREGGTQYF.

The CDR3 DNA reads TGTGCCTGGAGGCCCCCCGGAGGGAGGTTTAATCAGCCCCAGCATTTT. Translated: CAWRPPGGRFNQPQHF. The chain carries TRBV30 and TRBJ1-5, with no clear D. The ends were cut back, 3 bases at V and 4 bases at J, with 19 bases in the middle. CDR1 is GTSNPN and CDR2 is SVGIG in the germline V gene (reference sequence). The CDR3 runs to 16 residues.

This chain connects TRBV7-9 to TRBJ2-1; D unclear. V shed 4 bases and J shed 4 bases, with 8 bases lying between them. Germline CDR1 reads SEHNR; CDR2 reads FQNEAQ (reference sequence). The CDR3 length is 13 residues. The CDR3 sequence: CASSSGEYNEQFF. The CDR3 DNA follows: TGTGCCAGCAGCTCGGGCGAATACAATGAGCAGTTCTTC.